This T cell receptor (beta chain) was identified during a study of CD8 T cells in Susac syndrome. This CDR3 spans 15 amino acids. CDR1 and CDR2 from the germline V gene are SGHRS and YFSETQ. Deletions cut 4 bases from V and 1 base from J, with 14 bases between. Reverse transcription of roughly 0.45 to 1 ug RNA was carried out with random hexamers. A multiplex approach, immunoSEQ multiplex PCR, amplified TCR beta CDR3 across 54 Vbeta and 13 Jbeta. TCRdb reanalysed the immunoSEQ multiplex PCR reads using MiXCR and keeps one entry per CDR3 protein. The profile covers some 150,000 distinct CDR3 sequences, with approximately 95% appearing a single time and 0.16% taken by the ten largest. The diagnostic criteria were recently defined, and patients with Susac syndrome met them for definite or probable disease. TEMRA cells were FACS-enriched, while CD8+ and CD4+ T cells were negatively isolated.

The sequencing input was CD4+ T cells from PBMCs. The receptor was isolated from a human donor with Susac syndrome. The chain uses TRBV5-1 and TRBJ2-5; TRBD1 might be the D (6 bases). CDR3 amino acids: CASSSVRGPQETQYF. For the CDR3, the DNA is TGCGCCAGCAGCAGCGTCAGGGGACCCCAAGAGACCCAGTACTTC.